This TCR beta chain was recovered during a study of T cells in Graves' hyperthyroidism and ophthalmopathy. RNA transcripts were the template for amplifying TCR beta CDR3 regions. With the HTBI primer set, the TCR CDR3 went through a first round of RT-PCR. Each CDR3 protein gets one entry after TCRdb re-called the multiplex PCR reads with MiXCR. The table has around 440,000 distinct CDR3 sequences, roughly 14% seen once. Looked up from germline, CDR1 is MDHEN and CDR2 is SYDVKM. V shed 5 bases and J shed 7 bases, with 24 bases lying between them. The CDR3 runs 18 residues. Study results and caveats: The model forecast ophthalmopathy, anticipating it by a median roughly 6.3 months before onset. From stable hyperthyroidism, ophthalmopathy was set apart by a 13 V-J model. Clonotypes that were expanded in thyroid above 0.001 mostly appeared in blood too.

This clonotype was detected only a few times. Its antigen is still unknown. Diagnosis relied on clinical symptoms, serum thyroxine and TRAb, thyroid ultrasound and orbital computed tomography. The chain has TRBV28 and TRBJ1-6; D may be TRBD1 (5 bases). Material for sequencing was blood. The sequence was obtained from a woman between 18 and 29 years old with Graves' hyperthyroidism. CDR3 DNA sequence: TGTGCCAGCAGTCCCTACTCCGGGACGGCTAGACTCAATTCACCCCTCCACTTT. This sequence encodes CASSPYSGTARLNSPLHF.